Below, one T cell receptor (beta chain) is given with its context. These data belong to a study of blood T cell repertoires in COVID-19. Using immunoSEQ multiplex PCR, the repertoire was profiled, and TCRdb retains in-frame clones only, with some absent. The sample contains about 100,000 clones, around 83% of which appear only once. The TCR originated in a woman in her 70s with acute or convalescent COVID-19. The sequenced sample was peripheral blood.

The CDR3 region is CASSQDRGQISGNTIYF. DNA for the CDR3: TGCGCCAGCAGCCAAGATAGGGGACAAATATCTGGAAACACCATATATTTT. J is TRBJ1-3 and V is TRBV4-1; a possible D gene is TRBD1 (6 bases). Germline values: CDR1 MGHRA, CDR2 YSYEKL. The CDR3 spans 17 residues. Trimming stripped 0 bases from V and 1 base from J, with 13 bases between.